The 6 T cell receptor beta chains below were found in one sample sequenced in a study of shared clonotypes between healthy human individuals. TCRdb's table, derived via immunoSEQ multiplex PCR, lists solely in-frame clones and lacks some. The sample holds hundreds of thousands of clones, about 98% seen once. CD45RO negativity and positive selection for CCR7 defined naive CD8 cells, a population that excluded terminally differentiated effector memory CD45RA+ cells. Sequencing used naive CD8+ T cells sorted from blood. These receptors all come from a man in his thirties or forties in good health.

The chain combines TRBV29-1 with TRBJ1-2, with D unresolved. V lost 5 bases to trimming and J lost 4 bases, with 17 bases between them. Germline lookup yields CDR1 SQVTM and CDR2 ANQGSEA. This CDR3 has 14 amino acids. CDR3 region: CSVRGEQEGYGYTF. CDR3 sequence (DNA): TGCAGCGTTCGCGGGGAGCAGGAGGGCTATGGCTACACCTTC.

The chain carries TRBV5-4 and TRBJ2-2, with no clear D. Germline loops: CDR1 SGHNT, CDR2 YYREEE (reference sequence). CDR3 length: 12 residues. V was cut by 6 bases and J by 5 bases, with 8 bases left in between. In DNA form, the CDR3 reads TGTGCCAGCACCCATCCTACCGGGGAGCTGTTTTTT. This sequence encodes CASTHPTGELFF.

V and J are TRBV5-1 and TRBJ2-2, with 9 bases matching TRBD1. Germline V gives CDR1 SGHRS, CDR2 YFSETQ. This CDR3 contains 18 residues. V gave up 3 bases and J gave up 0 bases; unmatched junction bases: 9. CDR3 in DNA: TGCGCCAGCAGCTCCTTAAGGACAGGGGCAACGAACACCGGGGAGCTGTTTTTT. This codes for CASSSLRTGATNTGELFF.

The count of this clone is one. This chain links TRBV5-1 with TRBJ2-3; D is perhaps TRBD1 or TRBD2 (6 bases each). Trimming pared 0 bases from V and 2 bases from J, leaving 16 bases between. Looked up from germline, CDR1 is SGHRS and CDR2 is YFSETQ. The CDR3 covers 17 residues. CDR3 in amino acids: CASSLGSGAVTTDTQYF. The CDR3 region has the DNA TGCGCCAGCAGCTTGGGATCGGGGGCAGTCACCACAGATACGCAGTATTTT.

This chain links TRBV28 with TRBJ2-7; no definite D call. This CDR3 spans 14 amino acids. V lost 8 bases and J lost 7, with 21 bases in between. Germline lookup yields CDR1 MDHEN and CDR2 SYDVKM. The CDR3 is CASALESRPLEQYF. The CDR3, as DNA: TGTGCCAGCGCCCTTGAGAGTAGACCGCTAGAGCAGTACTTC.

The CDR3 DNA sequence: TGTGCCAGCAGCTTTGGTAATCAGCCCGGGACGCTGTTTTTT. This sequence encodes CASSFGNQPGTLFF. V is TRBV27 and J is TRBJ1-4, with a weak D call TRBD1 (5 bases). V was pared by 6 bases and J by 14 bases, with 22 bases between. The CDR3 is 14 residues long. The germline gives CDR1 MNHEY, CDR2 SMNVEV (reference sequence).